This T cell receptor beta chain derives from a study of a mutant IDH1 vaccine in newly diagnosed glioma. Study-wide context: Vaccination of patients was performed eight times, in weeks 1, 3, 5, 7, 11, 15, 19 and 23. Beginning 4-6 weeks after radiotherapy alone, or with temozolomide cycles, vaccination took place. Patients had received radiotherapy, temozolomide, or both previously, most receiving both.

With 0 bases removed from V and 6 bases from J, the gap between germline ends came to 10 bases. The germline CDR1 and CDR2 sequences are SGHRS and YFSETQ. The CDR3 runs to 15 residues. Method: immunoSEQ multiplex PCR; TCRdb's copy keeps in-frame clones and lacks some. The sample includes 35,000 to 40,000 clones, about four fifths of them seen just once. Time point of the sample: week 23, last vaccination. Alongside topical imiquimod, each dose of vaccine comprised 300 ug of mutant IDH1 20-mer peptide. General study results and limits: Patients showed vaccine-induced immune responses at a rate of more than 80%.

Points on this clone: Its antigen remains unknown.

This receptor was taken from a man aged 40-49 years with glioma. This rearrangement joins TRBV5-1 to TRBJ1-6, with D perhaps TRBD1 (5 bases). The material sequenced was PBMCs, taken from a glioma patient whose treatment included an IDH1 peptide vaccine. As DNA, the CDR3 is TGCGCCAGCAGCTTGGAGCAAAGGGGTAATTCACCCCTCCACTTT. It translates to CASSLEQRGNSPLHF.